This T cell receptor beta chain is from a study of response to subunit inactivated influenza vaccine. Study conclusions and caveats: The authors suggested that every seasonal influenza vaccination recruits few new T cells.

Germline loops: CDR1 SEHNR, CDR2 FQNEAQ (reference sequence). V lost 4 bases and J lost 4; bases outside the gene matches: 10. The CDR3 has 15 residues. In its sample, this clonotype was seen many times. The antigen remains undetermined. TCRdb reprocessed the RT-PCR reads via MiXCR and lists one record per CDR3 protein. The data show approximately 200,000 distinct CDR3 sequences, 13% to 15% seen once. The genes are TRBV7-9 and TRBJ2-7; TRBD2 matches 7 bases. The TCR sequence derives from a man over 45 who received an inactivated influenza vaccine. Source: CD8+ T cells sorted from PBMCs, taken roughly 5 days after vaccination. Here the CDR3 reads CASSSSGTTYYEQYF. The DNA for the CDR3 is TGTGCCAGCAGCTCCTCCGGGACTACTTATTACGAGCAGTACTTC.